The entry that follows covers one T cell receptor (beta chain) sequence. The data were taken from a study of T cell responses to AZD1222 COVID-19 vaccine. Data came from immunoSEQ multiplex PCR; TCRdb stores just in-frame clones and leaves some out. Of under 300,000 clones in the sample, 93% were seen once. Unmatched junction bases numbered 3, after V lost 2 bases and J lost 6 bases. The CDR3 loop spans 16 amino acids. Germline CDR1 is LGHDT and CDR2 is YNNKEL (reference sequence). The sample in question was peripheral blood, obtained on day 0 of AZD1222 vaccination. This chain uses TRBV3-1 (or the pseudogene TRBV3-2) with TRBJ1-6, with 11 bases identical to TRBD1. The clonotype originates from an adult in good health. CDR3 sequence reads: CASSQWTGGGNSPLHF. The CDR3 DNA reads as TGTGCCAGCAGCCAATGGACAGGGGGCGGTAATTCACCCCTCCACTTT.